One and the same sample provided the 20 T cell receptor beta chains below, sequenced in a study of ipilimumab plus nivolumab after autologous stem cell transplantation listed by TCRdb under 2021. Libraries came from the immunoSEQ multiplex PCR assay. The clones in this table, taken by TCRdb from immuneACCESS, are in-frame only. Not every clone is retained; where verified, under half of the shortfall comes from an unresolved V gene, and the cause of the rest is unknown. The sample table holds over 10,000 clones, of which about 77% were seen once. 8% to 13% of the sample belongs to the ten largest clones. Sequenced material: PBMCs, taken in a trial of ipilimumab plus nivolumab as post-transplant consolidation. All receptors derive from a male donor with multiple myeloma.

The chain joins TRBV19 to TRBJ1-2; TRBD1 matches 7 bases. The germline CDR1 and CDR2 sequences are LNHDA and SQIVND (reference sequence). Trimming cost V 11 bases and J 4 bases; bases outside gene matches: 7. The CDR3 extends over 12 amino acids. CDR3 loop: CACGQAPYGYTF. The CDR3 DNA reads TGTGCCTGTGGACAGGCCCCCTATGGCTACACCTTC.

The rearrangement links TRBV18 to TRBJ2-5; tentatively, D is TRBD1 or TRBD2 (5 bases each). The better agreement between TRBJ2-7 and the DNA end casts doubt on the J call. Germline V gene data show CDR1 as KGHSH and CDR2 as LQKENI. The CDR3 runs to 14 residues. The CDR3 DNA sequence: TGTGCCAGCTCACCAATGCAGGGAGAGTCCGAGCAGTACTTC. It encodes CASSPMQGESEQYF.

The rearrangement uses TRBV6-5 and TRBJ2-7, with D hard to call. The CDR3 consists of 11 residues. Trimming shortened V by 4 bases and J by 7 bases, and 8 bases separated the two germline ends. Germline lookup yields CDR1 MNHEY and CDR2 SVGAGI. DNA of the CDR3: TGTGCCAGCAGTTCTGGGGATGAGCAGTACTTC. Protein: CASSSGDEQYF.

The rearrangement links TRBV7-9 to TRBJ2-2; 7 bases agree with TRBD1. J gave up 3 bases and V 6 bases, and 10 bases lay outside the gene matches. Per the germline V gene, CDR1 is SEHNR and CDR2 is FQNEAQ (reference sequence). CDR3 length equals 16 residues. The CDR3 sequence: CASRSYRGFDTGELFF. CDR3 DNA: TGTGCCAGCAGGTCCTACAGGGGATTCGACACCGGGGAGCTGTTTTTT.

The chain carries TRBV7-3 and TRBJ2-1; D may be TRBD2 (5 bases). Germline V gene lookup returns CDR1 SGHTA and CDR2 FQGTGA. The CDR3 totals 15 residues. V was shortened by 4 bases and J by 6 bases, with 16 bases between the two germline ends. The CDR3 loop reads CASSSSAGLGNEQFF. The DNA of the CDR3 is TGTGCCAGCAGCTCCTCGGCCGGACTTGGCAATGAGCAGTTCTTC.

In this sample, this clone turned up once. The chain is built from TRBV4-3 and TRBJ1-4; D unresolved. CDR1 and CDR2 (germline): LGHNA, YSLEER. The CDR3 has 12 amino acids. Trimming took off 1 base at V and 7 bases at J, with 4 bases between the two ends. CDR3 residues: CASSQGPEKLFF. Here the CDR3 DNA reads TGCGCCAGCAGCCAAGGCCCTGAAAAACTGTTTTTT.

This clone appeared a few times. V gene TRBV11-3 combines with J gene TRBJ2-3; D not certain. Germline loops: CDR1 SGHNT, CDR2 YENEEA. V was clipped by 5 bases and J by 2 bases, with 17 bases between them. The CDR3 contains 16 residues. The CDR3 spells CASSPRKAALTDTQYF. CDR3 bases: TGTGCCAGCAGCCCCCGTAAGGCCGCCCTCACAGATACGCAGTATTTT. The full variable domain, its missing parts supplied by reference TRBV11-3 and TRBJ2-3, is EAGVVQSPRYKIIEKKQPVAFWCNPISGHNTLYWYLQNLGQGPELLIRYENEEAVDDSQLPKDRFSAERLKGVDSTLKIQPAELGDSAVYLCASSPRKAALTDTQYFGPGTRLTVL.

The V call is TRBV9, the J call TRBJ2-1; tentatively, D is TRBD1 (5 bases). Germline CDR1 SGDLS, CDR2 YYNGEE. There are 16 residues in the CDR3. The V and J ends lost 4 bases and 0 bases respectively, with 14 bases between them. Written as DNA, the CDR3 is TGTGCCAGCAGCCCAACCACAGGAATCTCCTACAATGAGCAGTTCTTC. Encoded protein: CASSPTTGISYNEQFF.

The J gene is TRBJ1-2, the V gene TRBV7-6; 8 bases fit TRBD1. CDR1 and CDR2 from the germline V gene are SGHVS and FNYEAQ. The CDR3 runs to 17 residues. The V segment lost 1 base and the J segment 2 bases; nucleotides outside the gene matches: 9. CDR3 in amino acids: CASSLGVPGQGNYGYTF. The CDR3 DNA reads TGTGCCAGCAGCTTAGGGGTCCCAGGACAGGGCAACTATGGCTACACCTTC. Supplemented by reference TRBV7-6 and TRBJ1-2, the full variable domain reads GAGVSQSPRYKVTKRGQDVALRCDPISGHVSLYWYRQALGQGPEFLTYFNYEAQQDKSGLPNDRFSAERPEGSISTLTIQRTEQRDSAMYRCASSLGVPGQGNYGYTFGSGTRLTVV.

The chain couples TRBV5-1 to TRBJ2-1, with D perhaps TRBD1 (6 bases). Trimming took 4 bases from V and 3 from J, leaving 17 bases between them. The V gene's germline CDR1 is SGHRS and CDR2 YFSETQ. This CDR3 is 16 amino acids long. The CDR3 loop reads CASSTEDSDYYNEQFF. The CDR3 DNA reads TGCGCCAGCAGCACAGAGGACAGCGACTACTACAATGAGCAGTTCTTC.

The V call is TRBV20-1, the J call TRBJ2-1; 10 bases are shared with TRBD2. Germline CDR1 is DFQATT and CDR2 is SNEGSKA (reference sequence). Trimming at V came to 6 bases and at J to 10 bases, leaving 3 bases not matched to a gene. The CDR3 is 11 amino acids. The CDR3 region has the DNA TGCAGTGCCCCGGGACTAGCGGAGCAGTTCTTC. Translating it yields CSAPGLAEQFF.

The CDR3 DNA follows: TGTGCCAGCAGCTGGGGGGGTGACTATGGCTACACCTTC. Its translation is CASSWGGDYGYTF. The J gene is TRBJ1-2, the V gene TRBV5-5; tentative D call: TRBD1 (5 bases). Per the germline V gene, CDR1 is SGHKS and CDR2 is YYEKEE (reference sequence). V was cut by 3 bases and J by 3 bases, with 9 bases left in between. The CDR3 extends over 13 amino acids.

The CDR3 spells CASSRTKRQGEKLFF. The CDR3 bases are TGCGCCAGCAGTCGCACGAAAAGACAGGGGGAAAAACTGTTTTTT. The rearrangement joins TRBV23-1 to TRBJ1-4; 8 nucleotides agree with TRBD1. TRBV23-1 is identified as an open reading frame with a role that is uncertain. The CDR3 runs 15 residues. V lost 4 bases to trimming and J lost 8 bases; unmatched junction nucleotides: 9.

V gene TRBV30 combines with J gene TRBJ2-1; D gene uncertain. This CDR3 spans 11 amino acids. The germline CDR1 and CDR2 sequences are GTSNPN and SVGIG (reference sequence). Trimming left V 0 bases short and J 9 bases short, with 6 bases between. CDR3 DNA: TGTGCCTGGAGTGTATATGTTGAGCAGTTCTTC. It yields the protein CAWSVYVEQFF.

The chain is built from TRBV14 and TRBJ2-7, with 7 bases lining up with TRBD2. CDR1 and CDR2 from the germline V gene are SGHDN and FVKESK. The CDR3 consists of 15 residues. V dropped 5 bases and J dropped 5; count of bases not matched to a gene: 12. As DNA, the CDR3 is TGTGCCAGCAGCTCATCGTCCGGGGGGACCCACGAGCAGTACTTC. This sequence encodes CASSSSSGGTHEQYF.

The rearrangement links TRBV6-5 to TRBJ2-7; 7 bases map to TRBD1. Germline CDR1 is MNHEY and CDR2 is SVGAGI. The CDR3 contains 15 residues. The J segment lost 6 bases and the V segment lost 6 bases, leaving 14 bases of the junction unmatched. DNA of the CDR3: TGTGCCAGCAGCAAGACCTCAGGGGGTCGGCTCGAGCAGTACTTC. This translates into CASSKTSGGRLEQYF.

This chain connects TRBV14 to TRBJ2-7; 8 bases fit TRBD1. The V and J ends lost 4 bases and 0 bases, in that order; junction bases with no gene match: 8. Germline-derived CDR1 and CDR2 are SGHDN and FVKESK. This CDR3 region has 16 residues. The CDR3 bases are TGTGCCAGCAGCCTGAACCGGGACAGGCCCTCCTACGAGCAGTACTTC. Encoded protein: CASSLNRDRPSYEQYF.

V usage is TRBV28 and J usage is TRBJ1-1; no firm D call. CDR1 is MDHEN, CDR2 SYDVKM, per germline. This CDR3 spans 12 amino acids. V lost 1 base and J 1 base, leaving 1 base between the germline ends. For the CDR3, the DNA is TGTGCCAGCAGTTTATCGAACACTGAAGCTTTCTTT. It encodes CASSLSNTEAFF.

In this sample, this clone turned up a few times. This chain links TRBV4-2 with TRBJ2-7, with D perhaps matching TRBD2 (6 bases). This CDR3 is 16 amino acids long. V was shortened by 8 bases and J by 7 bases, with 27 bases between the two germline ends. In germline, CDR1 is LGHNA, CDR2 YNFKEQ. CDR3 in DNA: TGTGCCAGCGGGGGGACGATCGGCCCCCGGGAGAGGGAGCAGTACTTC. It codes for CASGGTIGPREREQYF.

Only a few counts were recorded for this clone. J is TRBJ1-1 and V is TRBV11-2; D ambiguous. V lost 3 bases to trimming and J lost 4 bases, with 12 bases between them. Germline V gene data show CDR1 as SGHAT and CDR2 as FQNNGV. The CDR3 is 14 residues long. This CDR3 is CASSFGWDSTEAFF. For the CDR3, the DNA is TGTGCCAGCAGCTTTGGGTGGGATAGCACTGAAGCTTTCTTT.